A single sample is the source of the 26 T cell receptor beta chains below, sequenced in a study of beta chain features in type 1 diabetes. What these receptors recognize is not known. The whole isolated RNA underwent reverse transcription, so sequencing captured expressed TCRB transcripts. Here immunoSEQ multiplex PCR was the method, and the copy in TCRdb shows in-frame clones only, minus some. Of 310,000 or so clones in the sample, about a tenth are singletons; the top ten hold less than 1.2%. Broader study findings: Shorter TCRB CDR3s, moderately but significantly so, marked every one of the four CD4+ subsets in Type 1 diabetes patients.

The sample taken for sequencing was central memory CD4+ T cells from blood. Receptors originate from a man aged 30 to 45 with type 1 diabetes.

This chain connects TRBV10-3 to TRBJ1-1; 9 nucleotides match TRBD1. Per the germline V gene, CDR1 is ENHRY and CDR2 is SYGVKD. This CDR3 comprises 16 residues. With V trimmed by 6 bases and J by 0 bases, 8 bases remained unmatched. CDR3 sequence reads: CAIRNQQGALNTEAFF. The CDR3 DNA sequence: TGTGCCATCAGGAACCAACAGGGGGCCTTGAACACTGAAGCTTTCTTT.

The sample holds a few counts of this clone. The gene calls are TRBV30 and TRBJ2-2; 11 bases agree with TRBD1. This CDR3 contains 14 residues. CDR1 GTSNPN and CDR2 SVGIG come from the germline V gene (reference sequence). Unmatched junction bases numbered 2, after V lost 4 bases and J lost 4 bases. The DNA for the CDR3 is TGTGCCTGGAAAGGGACAGGGGGCACCGGGGAGCTGTTTTTT. Protein sequence: CAWKGTGGTGELFF.

This clone was counted between two and nine times. The chain combines TRBV6-6 with TRBJ1-2, with a possible D match to TRBD1 (6 bases). CDR3 length: 11 residues. Germline V lookup: CDR1 MNHNY, CDR2 SVGAGI (reference sequence). Trimming removed 5 bases at V and 8 bases at J, with 9 bases between. Here the CDR3 reads CASSPDSGYTF. CDR3 DNA sequence: TGTGCCAGCAGTCCGGACAGCGGCTACACCTTC.

This clone was seen at least ten times. The chain recombines TRBV14 with TRBJ1-2, with a tentative D call TRBD1 (5 bases). V dropped 0 bases and J dropped 4 bases, with 9 bases sitting between them. Looked up from germline, CDR1 is SGHDN and CDR2 is FVKESK. The CDR3 is made up of 14 amino acids. The CDR3 is CASSQDRTGYGYTF. CDR3 coding DNA: TGTGCCAGCAGCCAAGATCGTACAGGCTATGGCTACACCTTC.

The V and J genes are TRBV29-1 and TRBJ1-1; 8 nucleotides line up with TRBD1. V lost 7 bases and J lost 1; bases outside the gene matches: 11. Germline values: CDR1 SQVTM, CDR2 ANQGSEA. The CDR3 has 15 amino acids. CDR3 in DNA: TGCAGCGCCGAAGGAGCGACAGGGGCGAACACTGAAGCTTTCTTT. Its translation: CSAEGATGANTEAFF.

This clone has only a few counts. This chain connects TRBV28 to TRBJ1-6, with unresolved D. This CDR3 has 11 residues. V was pared by 3 bases and J by 9 bases, with 3 bases between. CDR1 is MDHEN, CDR2 SYDVKM, per germline. CDR3 sequence: CASSFFSPLHF. For the CDR3, the DNA is TGTGCCAGCAGTTTTTTTTCACCCCTCCACTTT.

This clone was detected a few times. This sample includes further DNA sequences coding for the same CDR3. The genes are TRBV28 and TRBJ2-7; TRBD1 agrees at 8 bases. Germline values: CDR1 MDHEN, CDR2 SYDVKM. V trimming: 4 bases; J trimming: 3 bases; junction bases outside the gene matches: 2. This CDR3 comprises 13 residues. The CDR3 DNA reads TGTGCCAGCAGTTCAGGACAGGGCTACGAGCAGTACTTC. It translates to CASSSGQGYEQYF.

This clone has a handful of counts. Written as DNA, the CDR3 is TGTGCCATCAGCCTCTCGGGGATGAACACTGAAGCTTTCTTT. Its translation: CAISLSGMNTEAFF. This chain connects TRBV10-3 to TRBJ1-1; D gene ambiguous. Trimming took off 6 bases at V and 0 bases at J, with 11 bases between the two ends. The germline V gene has CDR1 ENHRY and CDR2 SYGVKD. The CDR3 extends over 14 amino acids.

This clone turned up a few times. The V call is TRBV28, the J call TRBJ1-1; 8 bases match TRBD1. This CDR3 has 13 amino acids. Germline V lookup: CDR1 MDHEN, CDR2 SYDVKM. The ends lost 6 bases at V and 1 base at J; junction bases unmatched: 1. CDR3: CASRGTGNTEAFF. In nucleotides, the CDR3 is TGTGCCAGCAGGGGGACAGGGAACACTGAAGCTTTCTTT.

In this sample, this clone turned up a few times. The DNA for the CDR3 is TGTGCCTGGAGTGTAAGAGGAGAGACCCAGTACTTC. Encoded protein: CAWSVRGETQYF. V and J are TRBV30 and TRBJ2-5; D remains unclear. V lost 0 bases and J lost 4, with 6 bases in between. There are 12 residues in the CDR3. Germline V gene data show CDR1 as GTSNPN and CDR2 as SVGIG (reference sequence).

This clone was picked up a small number of times. For the CDR3, the DNA is TGTGCCAGCAGTGATAATAGCGGGGGGGCCTCCTACAATGAGCAGTTCTTC. It specifies CASSDNSGGASYNEQFF. V and J are TRBV2 and TRBJ2-1; 11 nucleotides match TRBD2. Germline V CDR1 and CDR2: SNHLY, FYNNEI. The CDR3 contains 17 residues. V was pared by 3 bases and J by 0 bases, with 4 bases of the junction left unmatched.

The V and J genes are TRBV6-5 and TRBJ2-2; D is perhaps TRBD1 (6 bases). Germline loops: CDR1 MNHEY, CDR2 SVGAGI. Trimming cost V 7 bases and J 0 bases, with 12 bases left between them. The CDR3 spans 15 residues. Here the CDR3 reads CASKVQGTNTGELFF. The CDR3, as DNA: TGTGCCAGCAAAGTACAGGGAACGAACACCGGGGAGCTGTTTTTT.

The CDR3 DNA reads as TGTGCCAGCAGTTTAAACCGGGACAGGGGGCCCGAGCAGTACTTC. Amino acid sequence: CASSLNRDRGPEQYF. This chain connects TRBV27 to TRBJ2-7; 12 bases are shared with TRBD1. J gave up 6 bases and V 2 bases, and 5 bases lay outside the gene matches. The CDR3 spans 15 residues. Per the germline V gene, CDR1 is MNHEY and CDR2 is SMNVEV (reference sequence).

This clone was detected only a few times. The chain is built from TRBV10-3 and TRBJ2-1; D ambiguous. The ends were cut back, 6 bases at V and 5 bases at J, with 5 bases in the middle. Germline CDR1 ENHRY, CDR2 SYGVKD. There are 11 residues in the CDR3. CDR3 region: CAIRDDNEQFF. The CDR3 coding sequence is TGTGCCATCAGGGACGACAATGAGCAGTTCTTC.

This clone showed up many times. The chain is built from TRBV4-3 and TRBJ1-2, with a weak D call TRBD1 (6 bases). Germline values: CDR1 LGHNA, CDR2 YSLEER. Trimming cost V 0 bases and J 4 bases, with 12 bases left between them. The CDR3 contains 15 residues. DNA of the CDR3: TGCGCCAGCAGCCAAGAGATACAGGGAGGCTATGGCTACACCTTC. Protein: CASSQEIQGGYGYTF.

This clone was observed at least ten times. The gene calls are TRBV7-9 and TRBJ2-3, with TRBD2 identical over 9 bases. The germline V gene encodes CDR1 SEHNR and CDR2 FQNEAQ (reference sequence). The CDR3 loop spans 15 amino acids. The trim removed 2 bases at V and 4 bases at J, leaving 4 bases unmatched. CDR3 amino acids: CASSLTAGGPDTQYF. CDR3 nucleotides: TGTGCCAGCAGCTTAACCGCGGGGGGGCCAGATACGCAGTATTTT.

This sequence joins TRBV6-5 and TRBJ2-3; 7 bases map to TRBD1. This CDR3 has 13 amino acids. J gave up 2 bases and V 11 bases, and 7 bases lay outside the gene matches. Germline values: CDR1 MNHEY, CDR2 SVGAGI. The CDR3 DNA is TGTGCCGCCGGGGACAGTTACACAGATACGCAGTATTTT. As protein: CAAGDSYTDTQYF.

This clone was seen a few times. The chain uses TRBV7-9 and TRBJ1-1; the match to TRBD1 covers 7 bases. Germline V gene lookup returns CDR1 SEHNR and CDR2 FQNEAQ (reference sequence). V lost 3 bases to trimming and J lost 4 bases; unmatched junction nucleotides: 5. The CDR3 contains 14 residues. CDR3 amino acids: CASSFTGAGTEAFF. CDR3 nucleotides: TGTGCCAGCAGCTTTACAGGGGCCGGCACTGAAGCTTTCTTT.

This clone was picked up a small number of times. The V and J genes are TRBV29-1 and TRBJ1-3; no reliable D call. This CDR3 region has 14 residues. Trimming stripped 4 bases from V and 0 bases from J, with 10 bases between. Germline lookup yields CDR1 SQVTM and CDR2 ANQGSEA. The CDR3 region is CSVVRSASGNTIYF. As DNA, the CDR3 is TGCAGCGTTGTTCGTTCAGCCTCTGGAAACACCATATATTTT.

The rearrangement joins TRBV23-1 to TRBJ2-2, with 10 bases fitting TRBD1. TRBV23-1 is an ORF, and what it does is uncertain. This CDR3 contains 16 residues. V lost 0 bases to trimming and J lost 3 bases; unmatched junction nucleotides: 1. CDR3 DNA: TGCGCCAGCAGTCAATCCGGGACAGGGGACACCGGGGAGCTGTTTTTT. Protein: CASSQSGTGDTGELFF.

This clone showed up just a few times. This chain joins TRBV14 and TRBJ2-5, with TRBD2 identical over 11 bases. Germline trimming cut 8 bases from V and 5 bases from J; bases unmatched to any gene: 13. CDR1 and CDR2 from the germline V gene are SGHDN and FVKESK. The CDR3 sequence is 16 residues long. The CDR3 nucleotides are TGTGCCAGCGGAACGTATAGCGGGGGGGCCCGGGAGACCCAGTACTTC. This gives the protein CASGTYSGGARETQYF.

This clone came up a few times. This rearrangement joins TRBV6-5 to TRBJ1-2; a possible D gene is TRBD1 (5 bases). The CDR3 loop spans 13 amino acids. Germline V gene sequence: CDR1 MNHEY, CDR2 SVGAGI. The ends were cut back, 6 bases at V and 5 bases at J, with 13 bases in the middle. CDR3 DNA sequence: TGTGCCAGCAGGAGCATCACAGGTTATGGCTACACCTTC. Protein product: CASRSITGYGYTF.

This clone was detected a few times. Other nucleotide sequences in the sample specify the same CDR3. The chain is built from TRBV29-1 and TRBJ2-1, with TRBD1 identical over 7 bases. CDR1 is SQVTM and CDR2 is ANQGSEA in the germline V gene. The CDR3 consists of 11 residues. Germline trimming cut 4 bases from V and 8 bases from J; bases unmatched to any gene: 2. The CDR3 coding sequence is TGCAGCGTTGGAGGGGGCGATGAGCAGTTCTTC. The encoded protein is CSVGGGDEQFF.

The chain has TRBV5-1 and TRBJ2-1, with 10 nucleotides matching TRBD1. V shed 4 bases, J shed 5 bases, and the junction held 6 bases outside the gene matches. Germline V gene sequence: CDR1 SGHRS, CDR2 YFSETQ. This CDR3 has 15 residues. Here the CDR3 DNA reads TGCGCCAGCAGCAAGGGACAGGGGTCGAACAATGAGCAGTTCTTC. Encoded protein: CASSKGQGSNNEQFF.

This chain connects TRBV13 to TRBJ1-1; no reliable D call. Trimming removed 1 base at V and 0 bases at J, with 6 bases between. This CDR3 is 14 amino acids long. Germline V lookup: CDR1 PRHDT, CDR2 FYEKMQ (reference sequence). The CDR3 DNA follows: TGTGCCAGCAGCTTAGCCGGCATGAACACTGAAGCTTTCTTT. This codes for CASSLAGMNTEAFF.

This sequence joins TRBV5-1 and TRBJ2-7, with D perhaps assigned TRBD1 or TRBD2 (6 bases each). The CDR3 is 14 residues long. The germline gives CDR1 SGHRS, CDR2 YFSETQ. The germline V and J ends were trimmed by 4 bases and 6 bases, with 17 bases remaining between them. CDR3 sequence (DNA): TGCGCCAGCAGCGCAGGGGACTCCTTATCCGAGCAGTACTTC. It codes for CASSAGDSLSEQYF. Using reference TRBV5-1 and TRBJ2-7 for the parts outside the CDR3, the full variable domain is KAGVTQTPRYLIKTRGQQVTLSCSPISGHRSVSWYQQTPGQGLQFLFEYFSETQRNKGNFPGRFSGRQFSNSRSEMNVSTLELGDSALYLCASSAGDSLSEQYFGPGTRLTVT.